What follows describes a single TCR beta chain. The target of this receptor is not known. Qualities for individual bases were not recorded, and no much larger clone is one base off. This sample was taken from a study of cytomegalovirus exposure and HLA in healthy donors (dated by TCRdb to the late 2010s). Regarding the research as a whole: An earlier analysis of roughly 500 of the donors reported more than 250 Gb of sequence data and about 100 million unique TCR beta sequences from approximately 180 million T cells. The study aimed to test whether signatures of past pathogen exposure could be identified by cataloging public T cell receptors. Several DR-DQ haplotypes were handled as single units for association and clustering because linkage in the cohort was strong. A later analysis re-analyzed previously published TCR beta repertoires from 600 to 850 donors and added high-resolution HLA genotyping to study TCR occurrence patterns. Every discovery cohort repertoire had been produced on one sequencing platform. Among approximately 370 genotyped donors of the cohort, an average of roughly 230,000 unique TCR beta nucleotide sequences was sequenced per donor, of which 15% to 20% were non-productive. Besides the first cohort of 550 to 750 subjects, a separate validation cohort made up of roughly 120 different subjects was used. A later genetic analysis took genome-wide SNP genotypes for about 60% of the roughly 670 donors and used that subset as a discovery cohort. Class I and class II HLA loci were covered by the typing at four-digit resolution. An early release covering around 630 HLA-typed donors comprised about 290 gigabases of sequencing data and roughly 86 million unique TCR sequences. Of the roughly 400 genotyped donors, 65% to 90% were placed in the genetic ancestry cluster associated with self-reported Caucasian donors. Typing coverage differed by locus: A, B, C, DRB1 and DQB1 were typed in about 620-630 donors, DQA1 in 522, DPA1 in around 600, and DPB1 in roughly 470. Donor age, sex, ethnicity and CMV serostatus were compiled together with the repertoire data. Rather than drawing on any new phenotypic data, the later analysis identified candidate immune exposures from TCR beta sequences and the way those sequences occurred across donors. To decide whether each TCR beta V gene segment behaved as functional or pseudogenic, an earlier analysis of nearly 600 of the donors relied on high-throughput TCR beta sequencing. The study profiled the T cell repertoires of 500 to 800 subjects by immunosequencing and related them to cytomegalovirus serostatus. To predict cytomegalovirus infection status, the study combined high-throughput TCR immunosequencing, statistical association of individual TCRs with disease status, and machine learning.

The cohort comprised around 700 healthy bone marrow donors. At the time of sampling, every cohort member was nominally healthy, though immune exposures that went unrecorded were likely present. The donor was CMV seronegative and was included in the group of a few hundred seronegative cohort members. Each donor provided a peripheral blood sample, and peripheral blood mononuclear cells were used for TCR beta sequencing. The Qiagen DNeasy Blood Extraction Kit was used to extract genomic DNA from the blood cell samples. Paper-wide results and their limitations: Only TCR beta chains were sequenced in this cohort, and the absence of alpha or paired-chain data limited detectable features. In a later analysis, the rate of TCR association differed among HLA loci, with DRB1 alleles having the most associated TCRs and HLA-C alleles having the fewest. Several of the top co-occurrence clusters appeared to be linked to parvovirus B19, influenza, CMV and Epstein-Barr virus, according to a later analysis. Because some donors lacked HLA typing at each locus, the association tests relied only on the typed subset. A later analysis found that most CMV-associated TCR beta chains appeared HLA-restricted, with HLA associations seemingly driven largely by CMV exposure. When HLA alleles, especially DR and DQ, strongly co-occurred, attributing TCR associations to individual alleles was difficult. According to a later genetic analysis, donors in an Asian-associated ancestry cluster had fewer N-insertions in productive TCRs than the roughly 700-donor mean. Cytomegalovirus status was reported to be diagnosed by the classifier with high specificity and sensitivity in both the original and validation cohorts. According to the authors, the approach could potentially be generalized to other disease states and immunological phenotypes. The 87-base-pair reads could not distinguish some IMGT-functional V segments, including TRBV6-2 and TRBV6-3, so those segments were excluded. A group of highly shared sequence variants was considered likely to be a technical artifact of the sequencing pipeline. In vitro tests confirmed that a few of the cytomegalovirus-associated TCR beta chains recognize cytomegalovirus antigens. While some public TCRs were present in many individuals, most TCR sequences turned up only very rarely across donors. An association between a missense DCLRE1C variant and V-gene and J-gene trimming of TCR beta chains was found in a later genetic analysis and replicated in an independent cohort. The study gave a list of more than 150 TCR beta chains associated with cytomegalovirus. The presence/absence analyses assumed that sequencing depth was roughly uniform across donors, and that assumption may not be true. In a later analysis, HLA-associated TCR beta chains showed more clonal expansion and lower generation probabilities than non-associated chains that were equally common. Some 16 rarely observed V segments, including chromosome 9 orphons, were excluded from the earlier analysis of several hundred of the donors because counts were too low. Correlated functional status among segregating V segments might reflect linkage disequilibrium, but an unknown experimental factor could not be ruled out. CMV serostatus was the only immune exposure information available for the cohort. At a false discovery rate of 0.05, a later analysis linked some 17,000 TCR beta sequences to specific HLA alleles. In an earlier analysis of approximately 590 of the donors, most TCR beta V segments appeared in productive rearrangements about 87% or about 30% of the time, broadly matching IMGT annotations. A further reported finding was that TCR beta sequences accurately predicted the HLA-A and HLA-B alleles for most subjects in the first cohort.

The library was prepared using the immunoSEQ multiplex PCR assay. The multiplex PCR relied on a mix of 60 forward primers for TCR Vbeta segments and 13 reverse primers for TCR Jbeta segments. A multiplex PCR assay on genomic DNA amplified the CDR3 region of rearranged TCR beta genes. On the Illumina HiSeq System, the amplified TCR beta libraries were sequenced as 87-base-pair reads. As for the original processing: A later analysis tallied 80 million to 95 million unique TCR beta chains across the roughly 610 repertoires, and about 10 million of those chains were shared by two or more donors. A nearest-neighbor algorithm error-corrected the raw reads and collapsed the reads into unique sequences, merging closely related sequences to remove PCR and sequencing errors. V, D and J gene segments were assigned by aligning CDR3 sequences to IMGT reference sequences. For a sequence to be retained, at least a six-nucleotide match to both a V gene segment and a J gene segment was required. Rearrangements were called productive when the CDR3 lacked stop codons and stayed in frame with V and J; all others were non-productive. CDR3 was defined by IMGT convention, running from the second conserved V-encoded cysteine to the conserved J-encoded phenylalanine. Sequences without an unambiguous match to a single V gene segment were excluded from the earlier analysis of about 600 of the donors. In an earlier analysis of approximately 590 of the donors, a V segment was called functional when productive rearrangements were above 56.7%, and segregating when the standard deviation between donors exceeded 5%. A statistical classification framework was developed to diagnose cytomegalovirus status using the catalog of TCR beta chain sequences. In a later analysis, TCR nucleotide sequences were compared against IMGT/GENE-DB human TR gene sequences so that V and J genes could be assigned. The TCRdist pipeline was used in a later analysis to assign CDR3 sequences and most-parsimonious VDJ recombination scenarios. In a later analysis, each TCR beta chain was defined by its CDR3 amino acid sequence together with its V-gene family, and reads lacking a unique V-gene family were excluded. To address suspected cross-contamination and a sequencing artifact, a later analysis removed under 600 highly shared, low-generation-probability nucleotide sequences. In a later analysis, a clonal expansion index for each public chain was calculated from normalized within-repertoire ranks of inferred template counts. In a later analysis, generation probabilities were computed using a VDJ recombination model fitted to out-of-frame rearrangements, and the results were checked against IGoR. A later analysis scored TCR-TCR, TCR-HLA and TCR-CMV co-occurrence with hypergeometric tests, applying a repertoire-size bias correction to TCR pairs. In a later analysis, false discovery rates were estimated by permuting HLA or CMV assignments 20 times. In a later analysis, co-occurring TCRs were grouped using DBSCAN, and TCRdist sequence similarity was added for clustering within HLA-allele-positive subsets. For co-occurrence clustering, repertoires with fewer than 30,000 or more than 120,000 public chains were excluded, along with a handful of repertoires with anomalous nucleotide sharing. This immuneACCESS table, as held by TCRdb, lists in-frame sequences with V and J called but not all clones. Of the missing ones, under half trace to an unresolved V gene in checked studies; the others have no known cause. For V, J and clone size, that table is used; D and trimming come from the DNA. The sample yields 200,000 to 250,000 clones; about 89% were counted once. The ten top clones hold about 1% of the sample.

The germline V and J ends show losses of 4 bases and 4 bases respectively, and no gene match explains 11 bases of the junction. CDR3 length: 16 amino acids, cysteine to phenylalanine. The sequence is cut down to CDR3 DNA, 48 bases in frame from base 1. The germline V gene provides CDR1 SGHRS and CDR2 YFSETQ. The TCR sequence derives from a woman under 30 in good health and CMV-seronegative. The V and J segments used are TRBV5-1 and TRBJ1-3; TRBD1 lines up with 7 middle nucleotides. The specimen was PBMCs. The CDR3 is CASSLTTGAIGNTIYF. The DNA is TGCGCCAGCAGCCTAACCACAGGGGCTATCGGAAACACCATATATTTT.